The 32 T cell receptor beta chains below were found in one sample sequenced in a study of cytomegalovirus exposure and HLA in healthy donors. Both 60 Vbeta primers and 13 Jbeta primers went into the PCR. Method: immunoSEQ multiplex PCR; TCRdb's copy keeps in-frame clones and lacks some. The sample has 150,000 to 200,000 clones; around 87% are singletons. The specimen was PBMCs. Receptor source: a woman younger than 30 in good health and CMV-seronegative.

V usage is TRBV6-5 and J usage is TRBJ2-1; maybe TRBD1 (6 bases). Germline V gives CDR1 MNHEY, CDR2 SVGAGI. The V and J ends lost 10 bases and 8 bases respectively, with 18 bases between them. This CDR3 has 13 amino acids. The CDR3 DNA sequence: TGTGCCACCAAACACAGGGAAGCTCATGAGCAGTTCTTC. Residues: CATKHREAHEQFF.

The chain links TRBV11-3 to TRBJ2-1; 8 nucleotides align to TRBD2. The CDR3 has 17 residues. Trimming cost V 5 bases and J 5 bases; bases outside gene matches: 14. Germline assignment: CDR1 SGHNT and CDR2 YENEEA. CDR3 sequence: CASSPRRASGFNNEQFF. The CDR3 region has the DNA TGTGCCAGCAGCCCCCGGCGAGCTAGCGGGTTTAACAATGAGCAGTTCTTC.

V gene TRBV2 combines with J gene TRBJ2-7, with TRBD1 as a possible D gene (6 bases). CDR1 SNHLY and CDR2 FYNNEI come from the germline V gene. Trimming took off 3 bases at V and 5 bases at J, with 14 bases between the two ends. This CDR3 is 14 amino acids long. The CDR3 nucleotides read TGTGCCAGCAGTGAGGGGACATCTGCTGACGAGCAGTACTTC. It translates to CASSEGTSADEQYF.

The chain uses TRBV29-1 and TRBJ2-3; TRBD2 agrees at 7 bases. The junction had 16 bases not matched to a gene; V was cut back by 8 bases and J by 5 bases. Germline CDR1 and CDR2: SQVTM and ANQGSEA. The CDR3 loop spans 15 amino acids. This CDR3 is CSLIGGRGWLDTQYF. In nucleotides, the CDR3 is TGCAGCCTCATCGGGGGGAGGGGTTGGTTAGATACGCAGTATTTT.

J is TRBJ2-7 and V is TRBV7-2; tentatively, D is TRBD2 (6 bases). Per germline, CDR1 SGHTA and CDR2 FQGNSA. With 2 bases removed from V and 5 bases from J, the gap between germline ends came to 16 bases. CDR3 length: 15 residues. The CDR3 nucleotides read TGTGCCAGCAGCTTATCTAGCAGGAGGGCCCACGAGCAGTACTTC. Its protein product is CASSLSSRRAHEQYF.

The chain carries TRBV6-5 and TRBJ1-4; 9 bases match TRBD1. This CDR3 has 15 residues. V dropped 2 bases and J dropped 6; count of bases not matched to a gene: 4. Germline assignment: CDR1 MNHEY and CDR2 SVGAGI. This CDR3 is CASSYVGQGHEKLFF. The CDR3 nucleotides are TGTGCCAGCAGTTACGTGGGACAGGGACATGAAAAACTGTTTTTT.

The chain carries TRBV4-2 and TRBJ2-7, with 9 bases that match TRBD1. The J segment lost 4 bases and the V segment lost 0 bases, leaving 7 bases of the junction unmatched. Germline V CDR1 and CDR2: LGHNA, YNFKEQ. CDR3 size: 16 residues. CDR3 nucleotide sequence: TGTGCCAGCAGCCAAGATCCGGGACAGGGAAGATACGAGCAGTACTTC. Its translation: CASSQDPGQGRYEQYF.

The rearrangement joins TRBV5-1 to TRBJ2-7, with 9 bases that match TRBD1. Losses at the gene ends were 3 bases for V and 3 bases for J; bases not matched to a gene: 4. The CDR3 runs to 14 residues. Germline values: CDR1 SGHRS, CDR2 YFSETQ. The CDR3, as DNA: TGCGCCAGCAGCTCCGGGACAGGGTACTACGAGCAGTACTTC. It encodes CASSSGTGYYEQYF.

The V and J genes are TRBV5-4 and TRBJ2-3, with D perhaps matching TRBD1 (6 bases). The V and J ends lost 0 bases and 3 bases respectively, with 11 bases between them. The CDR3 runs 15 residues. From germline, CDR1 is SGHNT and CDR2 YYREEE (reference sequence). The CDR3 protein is CASSLVDRRTDTQYF. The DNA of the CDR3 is TGTGCCAGCAGCTTGGTCGACAGGAGGACAGATACGCAGTATTTT.

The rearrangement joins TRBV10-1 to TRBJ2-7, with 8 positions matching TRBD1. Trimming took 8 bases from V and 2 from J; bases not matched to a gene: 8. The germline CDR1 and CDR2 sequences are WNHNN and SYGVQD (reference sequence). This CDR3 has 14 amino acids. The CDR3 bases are TGCGCCAGCGCCTCCGGACAGGGAACCTACGAGCAGTACTTC. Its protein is CASASGQGTYEQYF.

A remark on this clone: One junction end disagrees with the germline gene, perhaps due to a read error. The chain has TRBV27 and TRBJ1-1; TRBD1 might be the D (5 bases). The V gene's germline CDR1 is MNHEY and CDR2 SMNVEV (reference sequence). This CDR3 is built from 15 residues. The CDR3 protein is CASSLSDRLNTEAFF. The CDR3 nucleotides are TGTGCCAGCAGTCTATCAGACAGATTGAACACTGAAGCTTTCTTT.

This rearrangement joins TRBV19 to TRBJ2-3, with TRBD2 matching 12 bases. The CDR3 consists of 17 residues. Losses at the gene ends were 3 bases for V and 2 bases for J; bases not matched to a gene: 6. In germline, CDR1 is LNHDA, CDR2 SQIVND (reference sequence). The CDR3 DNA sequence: TGTGCCAGTAGTATTTGGGGACTAGCGGGTAACACAGATACGCAGTATTTT. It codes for CASSIWGLAGNTDTQYF.

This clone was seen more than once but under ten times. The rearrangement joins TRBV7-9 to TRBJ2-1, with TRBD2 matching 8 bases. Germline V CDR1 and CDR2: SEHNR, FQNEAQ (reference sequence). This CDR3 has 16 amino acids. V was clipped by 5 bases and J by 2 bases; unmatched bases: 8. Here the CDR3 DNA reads TGTGCCAGCAGCCCACGGGAACTAGCGGCCTACAATGAGCAGTTCTTC. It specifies CASSPRELAAYNEQFF.

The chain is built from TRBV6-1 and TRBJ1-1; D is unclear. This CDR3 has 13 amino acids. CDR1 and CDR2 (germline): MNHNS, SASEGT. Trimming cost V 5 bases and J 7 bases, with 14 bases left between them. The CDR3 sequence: CASSQSSGFEAFF. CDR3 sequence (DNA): TGTGCCAGCAGTCAAAGTTCAGGTTTTGAAGCTTTCTTT.

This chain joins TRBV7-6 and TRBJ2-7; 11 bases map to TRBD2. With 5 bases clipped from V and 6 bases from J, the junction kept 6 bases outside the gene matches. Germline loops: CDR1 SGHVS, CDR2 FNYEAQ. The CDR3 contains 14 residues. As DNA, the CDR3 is TGTGCCAGCAGCCAGACTAGCGGGGATTTCGAGCAGTACTTC. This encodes CASSQTSGDFEQYF.

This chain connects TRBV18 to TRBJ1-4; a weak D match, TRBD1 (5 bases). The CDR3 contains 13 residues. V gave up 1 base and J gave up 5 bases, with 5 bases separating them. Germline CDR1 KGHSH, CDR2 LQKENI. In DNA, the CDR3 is TGTGCCAGCTCACCACGACAGAATGAAAAACTGTTTTTT. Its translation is CASSPRQNEKLFF. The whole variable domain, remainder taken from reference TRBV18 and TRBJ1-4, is NAGVMQNPRHLVRRRGQEARLRCSPMKGHSHVYWYRQLPEEGLKFMVYLQKENIIDESGMPKERFSAEFPKEGPSILRIQQVVRGDSAAYFCASSPRQNEKLFFGSGTQLSVL.

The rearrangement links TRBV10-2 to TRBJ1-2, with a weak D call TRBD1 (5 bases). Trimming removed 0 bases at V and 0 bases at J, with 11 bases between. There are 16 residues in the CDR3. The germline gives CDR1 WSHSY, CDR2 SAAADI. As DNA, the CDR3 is TGCGCCAGCAGTGAGTCTGAGACAGCCTCTAACTATGGCTACACCTTC. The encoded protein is CASSESETASNYGYTF.

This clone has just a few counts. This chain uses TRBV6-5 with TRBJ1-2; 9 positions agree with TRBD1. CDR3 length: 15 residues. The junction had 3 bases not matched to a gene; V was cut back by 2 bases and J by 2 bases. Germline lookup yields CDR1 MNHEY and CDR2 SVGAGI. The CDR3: CASSYPGQGNYGYTF. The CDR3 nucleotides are TGTGCCAGCAGTTACCCGGGACAGGGAAACTATGGCTACACCTTC.

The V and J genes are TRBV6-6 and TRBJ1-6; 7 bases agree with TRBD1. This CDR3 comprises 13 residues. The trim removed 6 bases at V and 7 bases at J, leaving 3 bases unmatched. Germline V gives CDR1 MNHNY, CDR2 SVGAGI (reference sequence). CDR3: CASREGGNSPLHF. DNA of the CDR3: TGTGCCAGCAGGGAAGGGGGCAATTCACCCCTCCACTTT.

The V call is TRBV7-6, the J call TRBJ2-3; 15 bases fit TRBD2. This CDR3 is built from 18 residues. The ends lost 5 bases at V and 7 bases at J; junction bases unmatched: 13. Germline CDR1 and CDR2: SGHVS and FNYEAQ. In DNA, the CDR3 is TGTGCCAGCAGCCCAAACCCCGGACTAGCGGGGGGGCCGAATACGCAGTATTTT. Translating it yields CASSPNPGLAGGPNTQYF.

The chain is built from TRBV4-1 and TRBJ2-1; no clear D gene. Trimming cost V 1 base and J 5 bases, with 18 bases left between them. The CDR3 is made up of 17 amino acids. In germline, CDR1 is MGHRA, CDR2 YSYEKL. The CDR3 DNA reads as TGCGCCAGCAGCCAAGGATGGGCCCGATCCTGGGACAATGAGCAGTTCTTC. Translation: CASSQGWARSWDNEQFF.

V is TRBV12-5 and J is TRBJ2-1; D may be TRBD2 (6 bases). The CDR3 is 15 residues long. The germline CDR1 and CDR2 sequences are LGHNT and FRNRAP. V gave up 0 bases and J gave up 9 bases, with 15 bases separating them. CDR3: CASGLVGGSGSEQFF. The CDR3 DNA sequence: TGTGCTAGTGGTTTGGTAGGAGGGAGTGGGAGTGAGCAGTTCTTC.

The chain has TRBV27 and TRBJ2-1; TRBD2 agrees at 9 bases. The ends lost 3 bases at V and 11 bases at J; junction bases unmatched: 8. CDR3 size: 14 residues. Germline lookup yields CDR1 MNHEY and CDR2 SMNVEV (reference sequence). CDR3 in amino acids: CASSFTSGPPKQFF. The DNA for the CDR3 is TGTGCCAGCAGTTTTACTAGCGGGCCCCCCAAGCAGTTCTTC.

DNA for the CDR3: TGTGCCAGCAGGAGGTCCCCCGGACTAGCGGGAGGGGTTGGAAGCACAGATACGCAGTATTTT. As protein: CASRRSPGLAGGVGSTDTQYF. The chain joins TRBV27 to TRBJ2-3; TRBD2 matches at 15 bases. V lost 6 bases to trimming and J lost 0 bases; unmatched junction nucleotides: 16. Per germline, CDR1 MNHEY and CDR2 SMNVEV (reference sequence). The CDR3 contains 21 residues.

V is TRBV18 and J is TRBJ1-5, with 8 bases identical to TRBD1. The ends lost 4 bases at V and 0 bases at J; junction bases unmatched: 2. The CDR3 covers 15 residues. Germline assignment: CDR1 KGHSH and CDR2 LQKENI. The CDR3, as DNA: TGTGCCAGCTCACTAGGACAGGGTAGCAATCAGCCCCAGCATTTT. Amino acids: CASSLGQGSNQPQHF.

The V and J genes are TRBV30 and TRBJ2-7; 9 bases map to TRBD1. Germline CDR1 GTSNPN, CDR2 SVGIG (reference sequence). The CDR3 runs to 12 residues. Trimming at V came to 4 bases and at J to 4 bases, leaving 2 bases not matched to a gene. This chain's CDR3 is CAWTGQGYEQYF. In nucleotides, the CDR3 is TGTGCCTGGACCGGACAGGGGTACGAGCAGTACTTC.

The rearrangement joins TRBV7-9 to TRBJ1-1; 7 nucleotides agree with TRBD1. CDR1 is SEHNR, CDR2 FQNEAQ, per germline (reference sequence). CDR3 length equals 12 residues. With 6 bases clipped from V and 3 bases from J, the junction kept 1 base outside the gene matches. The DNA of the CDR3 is TGTGCCAGCAGTCAGGGGGACACTGAAGCTTTCTTT. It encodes CASSQGDTEAFF.

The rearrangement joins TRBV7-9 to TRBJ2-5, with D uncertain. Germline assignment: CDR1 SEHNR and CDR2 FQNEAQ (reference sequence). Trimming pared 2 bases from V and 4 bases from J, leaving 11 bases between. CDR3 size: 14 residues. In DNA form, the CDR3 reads TGTGCCAGCAGCTTACGCCCAGGAAGAGAGACCCAGTACTTC. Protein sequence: CASSLRPGRETQYF.

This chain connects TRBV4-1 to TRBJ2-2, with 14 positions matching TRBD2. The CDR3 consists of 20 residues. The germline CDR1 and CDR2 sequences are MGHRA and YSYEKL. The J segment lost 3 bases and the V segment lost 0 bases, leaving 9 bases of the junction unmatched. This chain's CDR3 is CASSQDRGLAGVSDTGELFF. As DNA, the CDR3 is TGCGCCAGCAGCCAAGATCGGGGACTAGCGGGGGTGAGCGACACCGGGGAGCTGTTTTTT.

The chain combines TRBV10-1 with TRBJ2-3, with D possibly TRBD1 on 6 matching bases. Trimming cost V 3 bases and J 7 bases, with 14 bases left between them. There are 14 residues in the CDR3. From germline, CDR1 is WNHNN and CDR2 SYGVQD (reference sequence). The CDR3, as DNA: TGCGCCAGCAGTGACCTCCGGACAGCCCATACGCAGTATTTT. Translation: CASSDLRTAHTQYF.

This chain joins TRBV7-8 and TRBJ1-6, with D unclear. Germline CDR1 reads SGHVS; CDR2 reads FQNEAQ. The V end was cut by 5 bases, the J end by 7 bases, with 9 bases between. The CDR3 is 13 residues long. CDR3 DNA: TGTGCCAGCAGCCACGGTCGGAATTCACCCCTCCACTTT. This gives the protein CASSHGRNSPLHF.

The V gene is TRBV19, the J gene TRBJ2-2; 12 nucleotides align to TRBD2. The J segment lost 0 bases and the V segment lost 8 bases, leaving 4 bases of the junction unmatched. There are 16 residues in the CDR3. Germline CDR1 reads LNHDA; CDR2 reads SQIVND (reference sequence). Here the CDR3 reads CASSSGGAPNTGELFF. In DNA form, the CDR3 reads TGTGCCAGTTCTAGCGGGGGGGCCCCGAACACCGGGGAGCTGTTTTTT. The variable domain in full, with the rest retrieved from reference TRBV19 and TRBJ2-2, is DGGITQSPKYLFRKEGQNVTLSCEQNLNHDAMYWYRQDPGQGLRLIYYSQIVNDFQKGDIAEGYSVSREKKESFPLTVTSAQKNPTAFYLCASSSGGAPNTGELFFGEGSRLTVL.